The clone carrying this T cell receptor (beta chain) is a singleton in its sample. The data were taken from a study of ipilimumab plus nivolumab after autologous stem cell transplantation. Germline CDR1 is LNHDA and CDR2 is SQIVND (reference sequence). The CDR3 is 14 residues long. V lost 1 base, J lost 9 bases, and 13 bases lay in between. The data were produced by immunoSEQ multiplex PCR, yet TCRdb's version contains in-frame clones alone and is incomplete. The profile shows tens of thousands of clones, 83% of them singletons. Through week 26, nivolumab 3 mg/kg IV was given weeks 1, 4, 7, 10, then biweekly.

The sequence derives from a male donor with diffuse large B-cell lymphoma. This specimen was PBMCs, taken in a trial of ipilimumab plus nivolumab as post-transplant consolidation. The chain has TRBV19 and TRBJ2-1; D not certain. CDR3 DNA sequence: TGTGCCAGTAGTATAGGTAGTAGTCTGCGTGAGCAGTTCTTC. Protein sequence: CASSIGSSLREQFF.